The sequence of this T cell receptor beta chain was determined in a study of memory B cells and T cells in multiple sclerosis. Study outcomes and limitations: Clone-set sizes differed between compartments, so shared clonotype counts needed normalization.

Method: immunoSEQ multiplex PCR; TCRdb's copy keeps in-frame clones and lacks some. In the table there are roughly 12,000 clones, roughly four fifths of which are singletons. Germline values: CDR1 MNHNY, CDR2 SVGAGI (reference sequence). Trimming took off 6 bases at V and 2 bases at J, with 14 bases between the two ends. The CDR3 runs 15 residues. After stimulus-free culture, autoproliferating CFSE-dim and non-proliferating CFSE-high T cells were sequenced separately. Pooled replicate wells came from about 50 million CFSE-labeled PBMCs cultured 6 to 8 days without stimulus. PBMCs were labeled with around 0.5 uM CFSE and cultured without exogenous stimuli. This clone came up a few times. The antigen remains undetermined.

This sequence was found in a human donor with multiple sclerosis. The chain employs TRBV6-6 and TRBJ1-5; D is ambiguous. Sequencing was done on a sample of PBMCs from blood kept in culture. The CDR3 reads CASSPGVGGNQPQHF. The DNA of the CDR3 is TGTGCCAGCAGCCCCGGGGTGGGTGGCAATCAGCCCCAGCATTTT.